This T cell receptor beta chain stems from a study of OX40 agonist ivuxolimab in advanced cancers. Study-wide context: Prior therapy, whether anti-PD-1, anti-PD-L1 or anti-CTLA-4, was allowed, and approximately 40% had some. Study-wide findings and caveats: Fewer expanded clones were found on average in CD4+ than in CD8+ T cells. Circulating CD4+ and CD8+ T cells showed clonal expansion by week 6 at 0.1 to 3.0 mg/kg.

Using immunoSEQ multiplex PCR, the repertoire was profiled, and TCRdb retains in-frame clones only, with some absent. The sample contains about 100,000 clones, almost 90% of which appear only once. Of note for this clone: No antigen is known for it.

The TCR comes from an adult with an advanced solid tumor such as melanoma, head and neck, liver or kidney cancer. The sequences come from CD4+ or CD8+ T cells sorted from blood, collected in a trial of the OX40 agonist ivuxolimab.

The CDR3 bases are TGTGCCAGCAGTCTAAAAACCGGGGAGCTGTTTTTT. Its protein is CASSLKTGELFF. The chain carries TRBV6-1 and TRBJ2-2; D ambiguous. V lost 5 bases, J lost 5 bases, and 6 bases lay in between. The CDR3 spans 12 residues. In germline, CDR1 is MNHNS, CDR2 SASEGT.